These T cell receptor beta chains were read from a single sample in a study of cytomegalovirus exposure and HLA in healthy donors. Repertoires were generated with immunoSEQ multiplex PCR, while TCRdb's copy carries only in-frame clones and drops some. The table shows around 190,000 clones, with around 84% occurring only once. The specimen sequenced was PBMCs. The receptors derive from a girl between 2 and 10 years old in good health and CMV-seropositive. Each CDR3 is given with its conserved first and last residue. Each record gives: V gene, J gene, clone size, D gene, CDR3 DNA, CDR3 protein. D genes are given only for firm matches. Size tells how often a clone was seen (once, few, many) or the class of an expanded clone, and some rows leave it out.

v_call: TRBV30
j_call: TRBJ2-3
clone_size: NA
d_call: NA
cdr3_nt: TGTGCCTGGAGTCCCCTGGACAGTTCTAGCACAGATACGCAGTATTTT
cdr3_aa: CAWSPLDSSSTDTQYF

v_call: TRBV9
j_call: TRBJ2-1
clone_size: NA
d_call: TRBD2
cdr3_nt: TGTGCCAGCAGCGTAGGGGCTAGCGGGAGGTACAATGAGCAGTTCTTC
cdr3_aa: CASSVGASGRYNEQFF

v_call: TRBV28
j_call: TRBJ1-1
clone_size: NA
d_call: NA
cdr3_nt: TGTGCCAGCAGTTTATTAGACAACTCGAACACTGAAGCTTTCTTT
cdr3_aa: CASSLLDNSNTEAFF

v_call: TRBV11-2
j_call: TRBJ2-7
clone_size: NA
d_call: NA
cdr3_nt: TGTGCCAGCAGAGGGGACGAGCAGTACTTC
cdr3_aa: CASRGDEQYF

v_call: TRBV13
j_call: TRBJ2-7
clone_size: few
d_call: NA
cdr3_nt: TGTGCCAGCAGCTACTACGGCAACAGGGCCCCCAACTCCTACGAGCAGTACTTC
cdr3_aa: CASSYYGNRAPNSYEQYF

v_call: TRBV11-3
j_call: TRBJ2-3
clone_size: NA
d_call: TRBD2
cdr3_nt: TGTGCCAGCAGCCCCGGGACTAGCATTGAAGATACGCAGTATTTT
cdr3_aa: CASSPGTSIEDTQYF

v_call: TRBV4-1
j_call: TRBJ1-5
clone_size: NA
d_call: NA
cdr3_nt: TGCGCCAGCAGCCAAGTCTCAGGGGATCAGCCCCAGCATTTT
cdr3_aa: CASSQVSGDQPQHF

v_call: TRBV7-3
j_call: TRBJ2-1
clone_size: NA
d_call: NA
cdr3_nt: TGTGCCAGCAGCCCCTATAGACAGGCTACCGATGAGCAGTTCTTC
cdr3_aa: CASSPYRQATDEQFF

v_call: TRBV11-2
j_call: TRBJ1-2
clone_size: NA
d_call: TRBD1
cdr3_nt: TGTGCCAGCAGCCTAAGCTTGGACAGGGGGCGCGGAGGCTACACCTTC
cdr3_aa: CASSLSLDRGRGGYTF

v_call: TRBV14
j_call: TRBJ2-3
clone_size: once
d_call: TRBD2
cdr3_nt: TGTGCCAGCAGCCAAGGCCGCGGGAGGGCTCAGTATTTT
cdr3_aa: CASSQGRGRAQYF

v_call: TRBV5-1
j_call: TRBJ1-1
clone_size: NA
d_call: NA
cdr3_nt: TGCGCCAGCAGCTTTACTAGGGGGTTGAACACTGAAGCTTTCTTT
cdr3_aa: CASSFTRGLNTEAFF

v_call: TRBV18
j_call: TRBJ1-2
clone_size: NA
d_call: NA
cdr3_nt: TGTGCCAGCTCACCTGACAGGCGTAACTATGGCTACACCTTC
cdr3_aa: CASSPDRRNYGYTF

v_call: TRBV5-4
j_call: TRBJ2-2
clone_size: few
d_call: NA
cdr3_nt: TGTGCCAGCAGCTTGGAGCAGGGCTCCGGGGAGCTGTTTTTT
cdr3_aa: CASSLEQGSGELFF

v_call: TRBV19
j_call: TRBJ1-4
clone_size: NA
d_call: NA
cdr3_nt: TGTGCCAGTAGTATCGGGAGGGGGACGTCTAATGAAAAACTGTTTTTT
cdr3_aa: CASSIGRGTSNEKLFF

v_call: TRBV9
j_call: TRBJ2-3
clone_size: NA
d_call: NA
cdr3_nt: TGTGCCAGCAGCTATCTTCGCACAGATACGCAGTATTTT
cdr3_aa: CASSYLRTDTQYF

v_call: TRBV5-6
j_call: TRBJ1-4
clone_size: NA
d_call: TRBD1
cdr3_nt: TGTGCCAGCAGCTTGAGGACAGGTGGGGTTACTGGTGAAAAACTGTTTTTT
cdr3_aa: CASSLRTGGVTGEKLFF

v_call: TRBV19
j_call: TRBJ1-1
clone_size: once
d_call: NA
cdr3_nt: TGTGCCAGTAGTATACATAGCGAAGGCACTGAAGCTTTCTTT
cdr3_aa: CASSIHSEGTEAFF

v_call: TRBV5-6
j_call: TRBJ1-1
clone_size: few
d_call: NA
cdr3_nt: TGTGCCAGCAGCAAGACAGTGAACACTGAAGCTTTCTTT
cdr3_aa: CASSKTVNTEAFF

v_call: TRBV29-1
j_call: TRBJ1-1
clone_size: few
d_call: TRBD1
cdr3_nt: TGCAGCGGAAAACAGGGGGGCGACACTGAAGCTTTCTTT
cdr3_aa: CSGKQGGDTEAFF

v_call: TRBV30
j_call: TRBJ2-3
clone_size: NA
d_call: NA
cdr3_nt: TGTGCCTGGAGCAAAGCGAAATTCACAGATACGCAGTATTTT
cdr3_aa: CAWSKAKFTDTQYF

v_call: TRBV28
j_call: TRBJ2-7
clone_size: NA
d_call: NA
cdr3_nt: TGTGCCAGCAGCCCACCGACAGGTTCCTTGGCCTACGAGCAGTACTTC
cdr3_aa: CASSPPTGSLAYEQYF

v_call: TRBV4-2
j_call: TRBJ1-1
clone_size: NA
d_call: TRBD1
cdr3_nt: TGTGCCAGCAGCCCTCCGGACAGGGGGGGCGCTTTCTTT
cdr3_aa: CASSPPDRGGAFF

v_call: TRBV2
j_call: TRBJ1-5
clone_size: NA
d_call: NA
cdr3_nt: TGTGCCAGCAGTCCCACGAGTCAGCCCCAGCATTTT
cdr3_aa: CASSPTSQPQHF

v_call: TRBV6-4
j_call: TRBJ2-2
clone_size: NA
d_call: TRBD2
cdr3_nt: TGTGCCAGCAGTGACTCTAGCGGGAGCACCGGGGAGCTGTTTTTT
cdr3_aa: CASSDSSGSTGELFF

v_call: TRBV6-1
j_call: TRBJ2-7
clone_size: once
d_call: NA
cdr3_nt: TGTGCCAGCCTTTCCGGACAGTCCTACGAGCAGTACTTC
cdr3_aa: CASLSGQSYEQYF

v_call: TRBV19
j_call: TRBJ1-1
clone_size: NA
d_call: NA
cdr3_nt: TGTGCCACTTCGAGGGGGGGTGAAGCTTTCTTT
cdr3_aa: CATSRGGEAFF

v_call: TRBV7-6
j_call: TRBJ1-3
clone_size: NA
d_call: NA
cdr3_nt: TGTGCCAGCAGCTGGGTCGAGGGTGGAAACACCATATATTTT
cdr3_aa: CASSWVEGGNTIYF

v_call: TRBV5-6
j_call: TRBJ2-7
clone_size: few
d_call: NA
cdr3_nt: TGTGCCAGCAGCGAAACAGGTTCCTACGAGCAGTACTTC
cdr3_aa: CASSETGSYEQYF

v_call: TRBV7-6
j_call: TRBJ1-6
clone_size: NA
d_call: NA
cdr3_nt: TGTGCCAGCAGCTTAGCGACAGAAGATTCACCCCTCCACTTT
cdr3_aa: CASSLATEDSPLHF

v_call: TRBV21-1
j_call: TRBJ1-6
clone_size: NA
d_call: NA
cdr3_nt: TGTGCCAGCCCCCCGAAGCTGTTTAATTCACCCCTCCACTTT
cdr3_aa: CASPPKLFNSPLHF

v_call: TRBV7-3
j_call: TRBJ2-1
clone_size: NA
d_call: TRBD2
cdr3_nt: TGTGCCAGCAGCTTAGTGACTAGCGGATACAATGAGCAGTTCTTC
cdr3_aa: CASSLVTSGYNEQFF

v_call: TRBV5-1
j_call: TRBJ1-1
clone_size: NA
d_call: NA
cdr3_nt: TGCGCCAGCAGCTATTCTGCGGGCGTGAACACTGAAGCTTTCTTT
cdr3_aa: CASSYSAGVNTEAFF

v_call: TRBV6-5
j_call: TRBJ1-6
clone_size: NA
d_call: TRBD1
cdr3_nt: TGTGCCAGCAGTTCCCTCGGGACAGGGGGAAATTCACCCCTCCACTTT
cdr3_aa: CASSSLGTGGNSPLHF

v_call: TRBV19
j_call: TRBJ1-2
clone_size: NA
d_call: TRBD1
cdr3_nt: TGTGCCAGTAGACTGACAGGGGCCTCTAACTATGGCTACACCTTC
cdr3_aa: CASRLTGASNYGYTF

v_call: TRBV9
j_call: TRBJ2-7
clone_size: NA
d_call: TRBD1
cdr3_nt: TGTGCCAGCAGCGGAAGGGACAGCACCTACGAGCAGTACTTC
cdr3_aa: CASSGRDSTYEQYF

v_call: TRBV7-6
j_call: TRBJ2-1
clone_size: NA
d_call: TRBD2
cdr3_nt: TGTGCCAGCAGCGGGCGGGGGCGCGGGGGGAGCTCCTACAATGAGCAGTTCTTC
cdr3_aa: CASSGRGRGGSSYNEQFF

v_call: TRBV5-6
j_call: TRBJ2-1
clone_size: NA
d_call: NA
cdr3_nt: TGTGCCAGCCTGGGACTCCTAGGGAACAATGAGCAGTTCTTC
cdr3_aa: CASLGLLGNNEQFF

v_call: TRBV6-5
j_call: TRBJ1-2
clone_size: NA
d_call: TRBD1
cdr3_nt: TGTGCCAGCAGTCAGTACAGGGGGCCAAACTATGGCTACACCTTC
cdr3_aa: CASSQYRGPNYGYTF

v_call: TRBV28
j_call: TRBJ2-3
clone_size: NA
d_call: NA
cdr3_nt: TGTGCCAGCACCCCTATAAGCGCCACGAAAAGCACAGATACGCAGTATTTT
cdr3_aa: CASTPISATKSTDTQYF

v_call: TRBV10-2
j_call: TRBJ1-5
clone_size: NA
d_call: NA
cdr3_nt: TGCGCCAGCAGTGAGTCGCCAGTAAATAGCAATCAGCCCCAGCATTTT
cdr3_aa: CASSESPVNSNQPQHF

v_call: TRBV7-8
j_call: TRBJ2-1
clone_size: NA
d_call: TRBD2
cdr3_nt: TGTGCCAGCACTAACACGCGGGTAGCGGGAGCCAATGAGCAGTTCTTC
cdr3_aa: CASTNTRVAGANEQFF

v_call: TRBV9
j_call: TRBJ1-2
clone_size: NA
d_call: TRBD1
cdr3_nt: TGTGCCAGCAGCGCCCGGGACAGGGGGGTAGCTGGCTACACCTTC
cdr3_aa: CASSARDRGVAGYTF

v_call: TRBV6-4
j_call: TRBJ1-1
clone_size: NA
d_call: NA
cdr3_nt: TGTGCCAGCAGGGCAGACAGATCCACTGAAGCTTTCTTT
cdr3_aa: CASRADRSTEAFF

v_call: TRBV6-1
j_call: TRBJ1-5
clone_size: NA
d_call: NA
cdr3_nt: TGTGCCAGCGGCATGGGCAATCAGCCCCAGCATTTT
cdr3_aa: CASGMGNQPQHF